One sample yielded the 13 T cell receptor beta chains listed below, sequenced in a study of shared clonotypes between healthy human individuals. Assay: immunoSEQ multiplex PCR; the TCRdb copy retains only in-frame clones and omits some. The sample yields some 2,500,000 clones, under 95% seen once. The specimen was naive CD4+ T cells from PBMCs. Stated subset: CD45RA+ positively selected. These receptors came from a man younger than 35 in good health. Some clones in this sample may be carry-over from other donors' samples.

V gene TRBV6-5 combines with J gene TRBJ2-7, with TRBD2 identical over 8 bases. J lost 0 bases, V lost 9 bases, and 4 bases had no gene match. CDR3 length: 13 amino acids. The V gene's germline CDR1 is MNHEY and CDR2 SVGAGI. The CDR3 sequence: CASTGTSSYEQYF. The CDR3 bases are TGTGCCAGTACGGGGACTAGCTCCTACGAGCAGTACTTC.

The chain couples TRBV5-6 to TRBJ2-7; no clear D. Germline V gene lookup returns CDR1 SGHDT and CDR2 YYEEEE. CDR3 length equals 15 residues. The ends were cut back, 4 bases at V and 6 bases at J, with 20 bases in the middle. The CDR3 DNA follows: TGTGCCAGCAGCCCCCTTAGGAGTTTCCTAAGCGAGCAGTACTTC. It codes for CASSPLRSFLSEQYF.

This clone appeared once. V and J are TRBV5-1 and TRBJ2-7; 11 nucleotides line up with TRBD2. Per germline, CDR1 SGHRS and CDR2 YFSETQ. The CDR3 covers 15 residues. V lost 4 bases, J lost 2 bases, and 5 bases stayed unmatched. This CDR3 is CASSATSGIPYEQYF. The CDR3 coding sequence is TGCGCCAGCAGCGCGACTAGCGGGATTCCCTACGAGCAGTACTTC.

The table lists this clone with a count of one. This chain connects TRBV5-1 to TRBJ2-7; TRBD1 might be the D (6 bases). The V end was cut by 1 base, the J end by 6 bases, with 11 bases between. Per germline, CDR1 SGHRS and CDR2 YFSETQ. The CDR3 totals 13 residues. CDR3 in DNA: TGCGCCAGCAGCTTGAGTGGACAGTCCGAGCAGTACTTC. The encoded protein is CASSLSGQSEQYF. Filled out from reference TRBV5-1 and TRBJ2-7, the complete variable domain reads KAGVTQTPRYLIKTRGQQVTLSCSPISGHRSVSWYQQTPGQGLQFLFEYFSETQRNKGNFPGRFSGRQFSNSRSEMNVSTLELGDSALYLCASSLSGQSEQYFGPGTRLTVT.

The chain recombines TRBV28 with TRBJ1-4, with 8 bases fitting TRBD1. J lost 3 bases, V lost 5 bases, and 8 bases had no gene match. Looked up from germline, CDR1 is MDHEN and CDR2 is SYDVKM. This CDR3 spans 16 amino acids. CDR3 amino acids: CASSVTGGDPNEKLFF. The CDR3 coding sequence is TGTGCCAGCAGTGTCACAGGGGGTGATCCTAATGAAAAACTGTTTTTT.

This chain connects TRBV19 to TRBJ2-2, with 8 bases aligning to TRBD1. The V gene end was trimmed by 5 bases and the J gene end by 5 bases; junction bases not matched to a gene: 7. The CDR3 is 15 residues long. Germline assignment: CDR1 LNHDA and CDR2 SQIVND (reference sequence). In DNA, the CDR3 is TGTGCCAGTAGTTCCCCAGGGGGCAATACCGGGGAGCTGTTTTTT. This encodes CASSSPGGNTGELFF. The entire variable domain, with the rest obtained from reference TRBV19 and TRBJ2-2, is as follows: DGGITQSPKYLFRKEGQNVTLSCEQNLNHDAMYWYRQDPGQGLRLIYYSQIVNDFQKGDIAEGYSVSREKKESFPLTVTSAQKNPTAFYLCASSSPGGNTGELFFGEGSRLTVL.

The chain has TRBV5-1 and TRBJ1-4; D remains ambiguous. Germline CDR1 and CDR2: SGHRS and YFSETQ. The CDR3 has 16 residues. Trimming shortened V by 5 bases and J by 0 bases, and 14 bases separated the two germline ends. This chain's CDR3 is CASSRMVGSTNEKLFF. Written as DNA, the CDR3 is TGCGCCAGCAGTCGTATGGTGGGTTCAACTAATGAAAAACTGTTTTTT. The full variable domain, with the rest looked up from reference TRBV5-1 and TRBJ1-4, is KAGVTQTPRYLIKTRGQQVTLSCSPISGHRSVSWYQQTPGQGLQFLFEYFSETQRNKGNFPGRFSGRQFSNSRSEMNVSTLELGDSALYLCASSRMVGSTNEKLFFGSGTQLSVL.

CDR3 in DNA: TGTGCCAGCAAGGGGACAGGGAACACCGGGGAGCTGTTTTTT. It encodes CASKGTGNTGELFF. J is TRBJ2-2 and V is TRBV2; TRBD1 aligns across 8 bases. CDR3 length: 14 residues. The germline CDR1 and CDR2 sequences are SNHLY and FYNNEI. With 7 bases clipped from V and 1 base from J, the junction kept 2 bases outside the gene matches.

This clone has a single count. V gene TRBV5-6 combines with J gene TRBJ1-5; D is unclear. Germline V gene lookup returns CDR1 SGHDT and CDR2 YYEEEE. Trimming took off 1 base at V and 2 bases at J, with 7 bases between the two ends. CDR3 length: 14 residues. As DNA, the CDR3 is TGTGCCAGCAGCTTGTTGGCCCGCAATCAGCCCCAGCATTTT. This codes for CASSLLARNQPQHF.

The V and J genes are TRBV2 and TRBJ1-2; the match to TRBD1 covers 7 bases. With V trimmed by 7 bases and J by 5 bases, 7 bases remained unmatched. The germline V gene encodes CDR1 SNHLY and CDR2 FYNNEI. CDR3 length: 13 residues. CDR3 loop: CASMIQGGYGYTF. The CDR3, as DNA: TGTGCCAGCATGATTCAGGGGGGGTATGGCTACACCTTC. Together with reference TRBV2 and TRBJ1-2, the CDR3 gives the full variable domain: EPEVTQTPSHQVTQMGQEVILRCVPISNHLYFYWYRQILGQKVEFLVSFYNNEISEKSEIFDDQFSVERPDGSNFTLKIRSTKLEDSAMYFCASMIQGGYGYTFGSGTRLTVV.

The genes are TRBV14 and TRBJ2-1, with 10 positions matching TRBD1. This CDR3 spans 15 amino acids. Trimming at V came to 4 bases and at J to 10 bases, leaving 10 bases not matched to a gene. Germline assignment: CDR1 SGHDN and CDR2 FVKESK. CDR3 sequence: CASSRDGTGAREQFF. The CDR3 nucleotides read TGTGCCAGCAGCCGAGACGGGACAGGGGCTCGGGAGCAGTTCTTC.

The rearrangement links TRBV19 to TRBJ1-2; perhaps TRBD1 as D (6 bases). The CDR3 has 14 residues. CDR1 and CDR2 from the germline V gene are LNHDA and SQIVND (reference sequence). The V end was cut by 6 bases, the J end by 4 bases, with 15 bases between. CDR3 amino acids: CASRLPGASYGYTF. CDR3 coding DNA: TGTGCCAGTAGGTTACCAGGGGCGAGCTATGGCTACACCTTC. Based on the CDR3 plus reference TRBV19 and TRBJ1-2, the full variable domain is DGGITQSPKYLFRKEGQNVTLSCEQNLNHDAMYWYRQDPGQGLRLIYYSQIVNDFQKGDIAEGYSVSREKKESFPLTVTSAQKNPTAFYLCASRLPGASYGYTFGSGTRLTVV.

This chain joins TRBV6-5 and TRBJ1-4; D not resolved. The CDR3 sequence is 14 residues long. From germline, CDR1 is MNHEY and CDR2 SVGAGI. V lost 2 bases to trimming and J lost 8 bases, with 12 bases between them. CDR3 protein: CASSYGPGREKLFF. Here the CDR3 DNA reads TGTGCCAGCAGTTACGGACCCGGTAGGGAAAAACTGTTTTTT.